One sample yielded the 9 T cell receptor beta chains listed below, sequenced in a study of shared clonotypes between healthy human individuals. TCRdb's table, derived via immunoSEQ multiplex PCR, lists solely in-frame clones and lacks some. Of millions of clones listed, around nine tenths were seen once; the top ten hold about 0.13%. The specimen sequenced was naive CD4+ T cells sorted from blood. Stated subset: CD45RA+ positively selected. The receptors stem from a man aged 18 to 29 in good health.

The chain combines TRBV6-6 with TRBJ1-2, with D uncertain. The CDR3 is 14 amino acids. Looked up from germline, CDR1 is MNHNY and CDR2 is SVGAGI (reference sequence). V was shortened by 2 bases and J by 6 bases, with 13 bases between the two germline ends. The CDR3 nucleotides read TGTGCCAGCAGTTACCCGGACGGTGGGGATGGCTACACCTTC. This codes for CASSYPDGGDGYTF.

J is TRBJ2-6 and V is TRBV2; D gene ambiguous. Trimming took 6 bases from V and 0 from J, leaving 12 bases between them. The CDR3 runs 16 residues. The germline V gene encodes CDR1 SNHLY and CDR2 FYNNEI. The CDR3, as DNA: TGTGCCAGCAGCTTGGCCGTCATCTCTGGGGCCAACGTCCTGACTTTC. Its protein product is CASSLAVISGANVLTF.

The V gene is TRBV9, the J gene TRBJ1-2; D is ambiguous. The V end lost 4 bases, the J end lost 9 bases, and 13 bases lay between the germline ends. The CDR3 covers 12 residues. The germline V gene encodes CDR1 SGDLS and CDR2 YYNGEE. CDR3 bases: TGTGCCAGCAGCAGTTCTTTTACACGCTACACCTTC. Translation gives CASSSSFTRYTF.

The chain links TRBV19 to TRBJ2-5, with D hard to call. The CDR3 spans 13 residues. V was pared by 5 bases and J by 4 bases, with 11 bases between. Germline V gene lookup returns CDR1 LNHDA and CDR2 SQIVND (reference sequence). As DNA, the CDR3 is TGTGCCAGTAGTTCGGCGGTGAGAGAGACCCAGTACTTC. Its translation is CASSSAVRETQYF.

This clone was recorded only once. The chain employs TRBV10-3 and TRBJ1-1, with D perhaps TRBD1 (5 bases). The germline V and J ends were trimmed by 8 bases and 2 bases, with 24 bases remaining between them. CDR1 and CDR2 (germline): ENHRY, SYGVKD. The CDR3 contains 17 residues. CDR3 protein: CAIQGGGGKSSNTEAFF. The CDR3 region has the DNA TGTGCCATCCAGGGTGGGGGGGGTAAATCGTCTAACACTGAAGCTTTCTTT.

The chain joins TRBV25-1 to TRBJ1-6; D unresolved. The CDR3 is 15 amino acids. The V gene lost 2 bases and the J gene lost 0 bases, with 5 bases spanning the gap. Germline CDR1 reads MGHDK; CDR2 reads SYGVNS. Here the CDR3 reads CASSEPSSYNSPLHF. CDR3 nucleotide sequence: TGTGCCAGCAGTGAACCAAGCTCCTATAATTCACCCCTCCACTTT.

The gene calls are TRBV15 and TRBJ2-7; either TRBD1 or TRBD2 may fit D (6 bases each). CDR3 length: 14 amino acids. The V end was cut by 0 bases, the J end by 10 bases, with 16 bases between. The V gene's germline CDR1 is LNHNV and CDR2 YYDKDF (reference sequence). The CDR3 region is CATSRDGGLAGQYF. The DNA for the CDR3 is TGTGCCACCAGCAGAGACGGGGGCCTTGCGGGTCAGTACTTC.

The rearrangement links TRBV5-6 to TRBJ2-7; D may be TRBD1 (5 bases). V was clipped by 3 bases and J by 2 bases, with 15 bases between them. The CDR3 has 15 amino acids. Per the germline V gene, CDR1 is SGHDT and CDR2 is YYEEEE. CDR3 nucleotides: TGTGCCAGCAGCTCACCTCGGACATATCCCTACGAGCAGTACTTC. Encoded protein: CASSSPRTYPYEQYF.

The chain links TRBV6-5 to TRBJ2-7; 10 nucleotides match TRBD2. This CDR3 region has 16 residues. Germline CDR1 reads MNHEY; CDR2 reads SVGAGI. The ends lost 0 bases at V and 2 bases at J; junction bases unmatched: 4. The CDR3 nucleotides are TGTGCCAGCAGTTACTCTCTCCTAGCGGGAGCCTACGAGCAGTACTTC. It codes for CASSYSLLAGAYEQYF.